A selection of T cell receptor beta chains follows, all from one sample in a study of shared clonotypes between healthy human individuals. Method: immunoSEQ multiplex PCR; TCRdb's copy keeps in-frame clones and lacks some. The table lists 2,500,000 or so clones, 85% to 95% of them singletons. Sequencing input: naive CD4+ T cells sorted from blood. These receptors were collected from a man younger than 30 in good health. Each CDR3 is given with its conserved first and last residue. The D gene is left open where the match is weak. Size tells how often a clone was seen (once, few, many) or the class of an expanded clone, and some rows leave it out.

CASSLGRGGEETQYF	TGTGCCAGCAGCTTAGGAAGGGGCGGAGAAGAGACCCAGTACTTC	TRBJ2-5	-	TRBV11-3	-
CASSLETYTEAFF	TGTGCCAGCAGCTTAGAGACTTACACTGAAGCTTTCTTT	TRBJ1-1	-	TRBV7-2	-
CASSLSPGELFF	TGTGCCAGCAGCTTGTCCCCCGGGGAGCTGTTTTTT	TRBJ2-2	-	TRBV7-9	-
CASSFRTSGTDTQYF	TGTGCCAGCAGCTTCCGGACTAGCGGCACAGATACGCAGTATTTT	TRBJ2-3	-	TRBV7-9	TRBD2
CASSDWTSGNGDTQYF	TGTGCCAGCTCGGATTGGACTAGCGGCAATGGAGATACGCAGTATTTT	TRBJ2-3	-	TRBV18	TRBD2
CASSPSSRSYADTQYF	TGTGCCAGCAGCCCGAGTAGCAGGAGTTATGCAGATACGCAGTATTTT	TRBJ2-3	-	TRBV9	-
CASSPTGRVYEQYF	TGTGCCAGCTCACCTACCGGACGAGTCTACGAGCAGTACTTC	TRBJ2-7	-	TRBV18	-
CASIPRGGLNTQYF	TGTGCCAGCATTCCCCGAGGGGGCCTGAATACGCAGTATTTT	TRBJ2-3	-	TRBV6-1	TRBD1
CASSLARSSYNEQFF	TGTGCCAGCAGCTTAGCGCGGAGCTCCTACAATGAGCAGTTCTTC	TRBJ2-1	-	TRBV11-2	-
CASSVGGSYEQYF	TGTGCCAGCAGCGTGGGGGGGTCTTACGAGCAGTACTTC	TRBJ2-7	-	TRBV28	TRBD2
CASVAGSSYNEQFF	TGCGCCTCGGTAGCGGGGTCCTCCTACAATGAGCAGTTCTTC	TRBJ2-1	-	TRBV5-1	TRBD2
CASSMVRSSYNEQFF	TGTGCCAGTAGTATGGTTCGTAGCTCCTACAATGAGCAGTTCTTC	TRBJ2-1	-	TRBV19	-
CASSPQGALNYGYTF	TGTGCCAGCAGCCCACAGGGGGCTCTAAACTATGGCTACACCTTC	TRBJ1-2	-	TRBV5-4	TRBD1
CASRKQGATYEQYF	TGTGCCAGCAGGAAACAGGGGGCCACCTACGAGCAGTACTTC	TRBJ2-7	-	TRBV5-5	TRBD1
CASSLGGGTYEQYF	TGCGCCAGCAGCCTCGGCGGGGGGACCTACGAGCAGTACTTC	TRBJ2-7	-	TRBV5-1	TRBD2
CASSYLMTGHQETQYF	TGTGCCAGCAGTTACCTGATGACAGGCCACCAAGAGACCCAGTACTTC	TRBJ2-5	-	TRBV6-6	-
CASSYSTPGNTEAFF	TGTGCCAGCAGTTACTCGACCCCAGGGAACACTGAAGCTTTCTTT	TRBJ1-1	-	TRBV6-6	-
CATSHSNQPQHF	TGTGCCACCAGCCATAGCAATCAGCCCCAGCATTTT	TRBJ1-5	-	TRBV15	-
CASSLSTGPQETQYF	TGTGCCAGCAGCTTGTCGACAGGGCCCCAGGAGACCCAGTACTTC	TRBJ2-5	-	TRBV11-3	TRBD1
CSADQTGAFF	TGCAGTGCGGACCAAACGGGAGCTTTCTTT	TRBJ1-1	-	TRBV20-1	-
CASGRGDSGANVLTF	TGTGCTAGTGGTCGAGGAGACTCTGGGGCCAACGTCCTGACTTTC	TRBJ2-6	-	TRBV12-5	-
CAISAGQKSYEQYF	TGTGCCATCAGTGCGGGACAGAAGTCCTACGAGCAGTACTTC	TRBJ2-7	-	TRBV10-3	TRBD1
CASSPRVVKLAGANQETQYF	TGTGCCAGCTCACCACGGGTCGTGAAACTAGCGGGGGCCAACCAAGAGACCCAGTACTTC	TRBJ2-5	-	TRBV18	TRBD2
CASSPRPGLAGSEQYF	TGTGCCAGCAGCCCACGACCGGGACTAGCGGGCTCCGAGCAGTACTTC	TRBJ2-7	-	TRBV7-6	TRBD2
CASSQRPPVVSNTGELFF	TGCGCCAGCAGCCAGCGACCCCCAGTTGTATCGAACACCGGGGAGCTGTTTTTT	TRBJ2-2	-	TRBV4-3	-
CASSAQGAGGYTF	TGTGCCAGCAGTGCACAGGGGGCAGGCGGCTACACCTTC	TRBJ1-2	few	TRBV2	TRBD1
CASSTRGASTDTQYF	TGTGCCAGCAGCACCCGGGGGGCCAGCACAGATACGCAGTATTTT	TRBJ2-3	-	TRBV9	-
CASSDTGFNQPQHF	TGTGCCAGCAGCGATACAGGGTTCAATCAGCCCCAGCATTTT	TRBJ1-5	-	TRBV7-9	-
CAISSGASYEQYF	TGTGCCATCAGCAGCGGGGCGTCCTACGAGCAGTACTTC	TRBJ2-7	-	TRBV10-3	TRBD2
CASSPTSGMAGELFF	TGCGCCAGCTCTCCTACTAGCGGGATGGCCGGGGAGCTGTTTTTT	TRBJ2-2	-	TRBV10-1	TRBD2
CASSPLGAEAFF	TGTGCCAGCTCACCACTCGGTGCTGAAGCTTTCTTT	TRBJ1-1	-	TRBV18	-